This T cell receptor beta chain appears in the sequencing data of a study of T-cell reconstitution after alpha-beta-depleted transplantation in children. Study observations and caveats: The origin of alpha-beta T cells about two months after transplant was reportedly several hundred expanded graft clones. A year post-transplant, T-cell counts and diversity derived mostly from newly produced T cells. Surviving recipient T cells and intrathymic progenitors accounted for some patients' high TCRbeta diversity at day 60.

The CDR3 consists of 12 residues. In germline, CDR1 is LGHDT, CDR2 YNNKEL (reference sequence). V lost 0 bases to trimming and J lost 11 bases, with 8 bases between them. As to this clonotype: No antigen is known for it.

Molecular barcoding with unique molecular identifiers was used for the TCRbeta library. TCRdb fed the PCR reads into MiXCR, producing one record per CDR3 protein. The sample carries fewer than 400,000 distinct CDR3 sequences, 23% recorded once. The V gene is TRBV3-1, the J gene TRBJ2-1, with D unclear. The TCR comes from a male patient aged 5 to 17 who had a stem cell transplant for acute lymphoblastic leukemia, so the T cells may come from the graft donor. The material sequenced was PBMCs, mostly from graft donor cells, taken 180 days after TCRalphabeta/CD19-depleted stem cell transplant. CDR3 nucleotide sequence: TGTGCCAGCAGCCAAGACGCTGGGCAGCAGTTCTTC. It is translated as CASSQDAGQQFF.